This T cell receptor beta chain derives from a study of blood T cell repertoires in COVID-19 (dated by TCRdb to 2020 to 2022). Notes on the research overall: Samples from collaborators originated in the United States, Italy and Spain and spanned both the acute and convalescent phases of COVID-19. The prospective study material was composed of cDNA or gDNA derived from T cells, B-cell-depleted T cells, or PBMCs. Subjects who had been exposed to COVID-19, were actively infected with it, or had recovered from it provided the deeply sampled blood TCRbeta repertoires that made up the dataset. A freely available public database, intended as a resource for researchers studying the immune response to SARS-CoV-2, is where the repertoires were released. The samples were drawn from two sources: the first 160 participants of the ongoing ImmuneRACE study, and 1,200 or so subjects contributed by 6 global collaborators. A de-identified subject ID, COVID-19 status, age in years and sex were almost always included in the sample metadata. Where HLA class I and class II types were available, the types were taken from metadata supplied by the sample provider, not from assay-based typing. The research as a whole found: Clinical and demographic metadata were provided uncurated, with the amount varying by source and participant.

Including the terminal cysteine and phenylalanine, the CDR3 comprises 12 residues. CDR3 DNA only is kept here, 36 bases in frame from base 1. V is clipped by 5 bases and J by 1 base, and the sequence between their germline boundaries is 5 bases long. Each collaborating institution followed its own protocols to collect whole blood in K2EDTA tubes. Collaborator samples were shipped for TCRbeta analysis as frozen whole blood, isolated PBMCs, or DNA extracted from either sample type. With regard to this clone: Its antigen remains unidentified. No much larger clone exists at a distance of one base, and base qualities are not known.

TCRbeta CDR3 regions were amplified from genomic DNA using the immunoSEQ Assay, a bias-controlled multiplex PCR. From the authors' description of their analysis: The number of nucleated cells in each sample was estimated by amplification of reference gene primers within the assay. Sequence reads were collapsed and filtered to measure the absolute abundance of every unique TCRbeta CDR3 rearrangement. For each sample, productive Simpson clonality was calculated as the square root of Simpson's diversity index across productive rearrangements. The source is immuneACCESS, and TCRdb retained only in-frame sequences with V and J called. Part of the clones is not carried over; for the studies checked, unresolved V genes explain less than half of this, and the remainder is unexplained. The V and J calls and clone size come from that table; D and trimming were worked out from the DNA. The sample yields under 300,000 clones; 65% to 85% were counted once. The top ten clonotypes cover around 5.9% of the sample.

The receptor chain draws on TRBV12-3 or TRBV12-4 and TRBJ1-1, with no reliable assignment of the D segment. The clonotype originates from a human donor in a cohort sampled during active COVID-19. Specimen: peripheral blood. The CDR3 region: CASSKQNTEAFF. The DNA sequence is TGTGCCAGCAGTAAACAGAACACTGAAGCTTTCTTT.